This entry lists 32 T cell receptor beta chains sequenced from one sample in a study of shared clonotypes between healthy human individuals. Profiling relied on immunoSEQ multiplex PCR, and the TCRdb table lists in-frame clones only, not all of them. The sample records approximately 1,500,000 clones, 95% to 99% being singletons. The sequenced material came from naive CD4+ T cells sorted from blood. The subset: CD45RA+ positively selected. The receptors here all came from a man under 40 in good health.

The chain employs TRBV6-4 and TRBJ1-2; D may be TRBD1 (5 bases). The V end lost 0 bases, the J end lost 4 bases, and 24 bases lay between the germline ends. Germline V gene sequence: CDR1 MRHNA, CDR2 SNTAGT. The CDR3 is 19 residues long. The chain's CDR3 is CASSDSNFGPGRGTYGYTF. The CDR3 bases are TGTGCCAGCAGTGACTCGAATTTCGGTCCCGGACGGGGCACCTATGGCTACACCTTC.

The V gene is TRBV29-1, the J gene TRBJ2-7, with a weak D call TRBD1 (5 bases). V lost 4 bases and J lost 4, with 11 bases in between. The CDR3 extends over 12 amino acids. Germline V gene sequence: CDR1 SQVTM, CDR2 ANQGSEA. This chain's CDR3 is CSVAADKYEQYF. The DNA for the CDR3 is TGCAGCGTTGCGGCGGACAAGTACGAGCAGTACTTC.

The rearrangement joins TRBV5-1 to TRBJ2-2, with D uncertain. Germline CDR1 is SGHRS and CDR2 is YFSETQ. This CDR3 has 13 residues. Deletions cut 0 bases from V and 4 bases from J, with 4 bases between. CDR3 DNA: TGCGCCAGCAGCTTGGCGCGCACCGGGGAGCTGTTTTTT. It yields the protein CASSLARTGELFF.

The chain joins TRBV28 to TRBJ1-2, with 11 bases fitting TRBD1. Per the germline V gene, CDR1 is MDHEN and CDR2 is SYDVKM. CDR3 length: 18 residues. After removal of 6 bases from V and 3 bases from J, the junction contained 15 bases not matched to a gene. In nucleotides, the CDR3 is TGTGCCAGCAGGAGACCTCGGGACAGGGGGACTAACCACTATGGCTACACCTTC. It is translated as CASRRPRDRGTNHYGYTF.

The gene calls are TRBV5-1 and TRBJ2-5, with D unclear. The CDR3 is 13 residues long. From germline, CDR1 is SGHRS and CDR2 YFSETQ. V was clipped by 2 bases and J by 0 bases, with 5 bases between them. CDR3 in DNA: TGCGCCAGCAGCTTCCAGAACCAAGAGACCCAGTACTTC. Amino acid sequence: CASSFQNQETQYF.

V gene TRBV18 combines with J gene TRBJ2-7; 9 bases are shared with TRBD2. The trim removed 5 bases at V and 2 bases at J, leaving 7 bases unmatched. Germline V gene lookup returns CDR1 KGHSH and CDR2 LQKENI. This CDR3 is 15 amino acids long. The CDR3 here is CASSAGLALTYEQYF. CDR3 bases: TGTGCCAGCTCAGCCGGACTAGCGCTTACCTACGAGCAGTACTTC.

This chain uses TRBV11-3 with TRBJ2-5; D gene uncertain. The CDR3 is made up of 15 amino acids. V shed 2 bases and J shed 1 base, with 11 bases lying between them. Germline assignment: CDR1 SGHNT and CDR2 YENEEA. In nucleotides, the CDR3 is TGTGCCAGCAGCTTAAGTTTTACAGCCCAAGAGACCCAGTACTTC. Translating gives CASSLSFTAQETQYF. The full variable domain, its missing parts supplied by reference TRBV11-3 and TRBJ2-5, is EAGVVQSPRYKIIEKKQPVAFWCNPISGHNTLYWYLQNLGQGPELLIRYENEEAVDDSQLPKDRFSAERLKGVDSTLKIQPAELGDSAVYLCASSLSFTAQETQYFGPGTRLLVL.

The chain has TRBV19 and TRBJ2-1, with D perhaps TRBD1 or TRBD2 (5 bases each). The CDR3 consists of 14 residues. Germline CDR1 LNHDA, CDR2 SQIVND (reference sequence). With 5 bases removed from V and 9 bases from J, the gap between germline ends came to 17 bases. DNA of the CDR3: TGTGCCAGTAGTTACGGGACCACCGGCGCTGAGCAGTTCTTC. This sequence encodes CASSYGTTGAEQFF.

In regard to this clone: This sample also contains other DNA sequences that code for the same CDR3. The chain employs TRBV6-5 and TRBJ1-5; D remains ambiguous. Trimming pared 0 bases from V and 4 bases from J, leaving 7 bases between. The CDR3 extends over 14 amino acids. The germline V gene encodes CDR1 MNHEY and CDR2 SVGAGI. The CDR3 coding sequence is TGTGCCAGCAGTTACTCGGGAGAAAATCAGCCCCAGCATTTT. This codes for CASSYSGENQPQHF.

This chain's CDR3 is CASSYARNTEAFF. The DNA for the CDR3 is TGTGCCAGCAGTTATGCGAGGAACACTGAAGCTTTCTTT. The chain uses TRBV6-5 and TRBJ1-1; D is unclear. Germline V gene sequence: CDR1 MNHEY, CDR2 SVGAGI. V was shortened by 3 bases and J by 1 base, with 6 bases between the two germline ends. The CDR3 length is 13 residues.

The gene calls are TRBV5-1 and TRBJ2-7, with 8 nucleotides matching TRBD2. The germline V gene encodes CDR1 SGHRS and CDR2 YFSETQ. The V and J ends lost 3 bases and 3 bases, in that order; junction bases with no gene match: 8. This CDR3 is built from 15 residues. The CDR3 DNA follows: TGCGCCAGCAGCTACGATCCGGGAGGGTTCTACGAGCAGTACTTC. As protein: CASSYDPGGFYEQYF.

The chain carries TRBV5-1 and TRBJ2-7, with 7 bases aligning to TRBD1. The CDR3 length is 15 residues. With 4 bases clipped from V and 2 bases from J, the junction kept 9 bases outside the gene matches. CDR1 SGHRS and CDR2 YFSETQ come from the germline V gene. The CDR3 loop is CASSPLGQAPYEQYF. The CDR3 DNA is TGCGCCAGCAGCCCGCTTGGACAGGCCCCCTACGAGCAGTACTTC. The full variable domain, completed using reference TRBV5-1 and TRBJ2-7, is KAGVTQTPRYLIKTRGQQVTLSCSPISGHRSVSWYQQTPGQGLQFLFEYFSETQRNKGNFPGRFSGRQFSNSRSEMNVSTLELGDSALYLCASSPLGQAPYEQYFGPGTRLTVT.

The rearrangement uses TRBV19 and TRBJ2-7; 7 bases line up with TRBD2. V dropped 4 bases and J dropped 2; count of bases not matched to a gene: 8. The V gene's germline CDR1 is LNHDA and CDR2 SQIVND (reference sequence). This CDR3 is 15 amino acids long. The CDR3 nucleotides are TGTGCCAGTAGTACCACCGGCGGGGGAACCTACGAGCAGTACTTC. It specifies CASSTTGGGTYEQYF.

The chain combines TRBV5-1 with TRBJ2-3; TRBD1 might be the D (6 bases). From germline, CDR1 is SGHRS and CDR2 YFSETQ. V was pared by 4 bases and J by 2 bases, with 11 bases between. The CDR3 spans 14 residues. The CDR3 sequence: CASSAGQSTDTQYF. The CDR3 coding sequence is TGCGCCAGCAGCGCAGGACAGTCCACAGATACGCAGTATTTT. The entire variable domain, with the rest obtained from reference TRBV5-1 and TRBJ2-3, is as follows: KAGVTQTPRYLIKTRGQQVTLSCSPISGHRSVSWYQQTPGQGLQFLFEYFSETQRNKGNFPGRFSGRQFSNSRSEMNVSTLELGDSALYLCASSAGQSTDTQYFGPGTRLTVL.

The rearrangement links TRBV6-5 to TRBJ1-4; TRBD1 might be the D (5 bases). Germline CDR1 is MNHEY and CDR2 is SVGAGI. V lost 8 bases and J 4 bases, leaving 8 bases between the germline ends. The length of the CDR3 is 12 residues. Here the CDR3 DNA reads TGTGCCAGCCGGGACGGTAATGAAAAACTGTTTTTT. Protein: CASRDGNEKLFF.

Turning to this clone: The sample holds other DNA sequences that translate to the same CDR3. CDR3 bases: TGTGCCAGCAGCGTAGGCGGGGATTTCTACGAGCAGTACTTC. This translates into CASSVGGDFYEQYF. The rearrangement joins TRBV9 to TRBJ2-7; maybe TRBD2 (6 bases). V was pared by 0 bases and J by 3 bases, with 10 bases between. This CDR3 has 14 residues. The germline CDR1 and CDR2 sequences are SGDLS and YYNGEE.

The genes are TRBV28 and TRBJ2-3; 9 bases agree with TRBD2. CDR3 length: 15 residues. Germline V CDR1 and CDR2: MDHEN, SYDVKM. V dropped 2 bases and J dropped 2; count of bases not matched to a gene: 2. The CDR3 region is CASSLLAGYTDTQYF. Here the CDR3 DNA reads TGTGCCAGCAGTTTACTAGCGGGGTACACAGATACGCAGTATTTT.

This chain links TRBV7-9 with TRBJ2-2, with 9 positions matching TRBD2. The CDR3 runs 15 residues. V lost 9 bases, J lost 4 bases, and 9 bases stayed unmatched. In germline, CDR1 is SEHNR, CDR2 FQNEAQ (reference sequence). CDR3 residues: CASQTGTSTTGELFF. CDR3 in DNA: TGTGCCAGTCAGACCGGGACTAGCACCACCGGGGAGCTGTTTTTT.

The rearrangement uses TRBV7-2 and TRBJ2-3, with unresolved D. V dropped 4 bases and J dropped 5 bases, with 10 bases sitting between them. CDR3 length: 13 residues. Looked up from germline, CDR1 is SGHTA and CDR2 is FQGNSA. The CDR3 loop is CASSSRLRDTQYF. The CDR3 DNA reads TGTGCCAGCAGCTCTCGACTGAGAGATACGCAGTATTTT.

The DNA for the CDR3 is TGTGCCAGCTCGCGGACCTCCGGGACCAACTACGAGCAGTACTTC. Residues: CASSRTSGTNYEQYF. The chain recombines TRBV18 with TRBJ2-7; the D gene could be TRBD1 or TRBD2 (5 bases each). The V and J ends lost 6 bases and 3 bases respectively, with 18 bases between them. Germline V gene lookup returns CDR1 KGHSH and CDR2 LQKENI. CDR3 size: 15 residues.

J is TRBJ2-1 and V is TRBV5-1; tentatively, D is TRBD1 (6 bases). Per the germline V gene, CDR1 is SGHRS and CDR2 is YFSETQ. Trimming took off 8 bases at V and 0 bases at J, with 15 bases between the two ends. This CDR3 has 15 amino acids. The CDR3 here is CASRRQASSYNEQFF. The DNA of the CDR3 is TGCGCCAGTAGGAGACAGGCCAGCTCCTACAATGAGCAGTTCTTC.

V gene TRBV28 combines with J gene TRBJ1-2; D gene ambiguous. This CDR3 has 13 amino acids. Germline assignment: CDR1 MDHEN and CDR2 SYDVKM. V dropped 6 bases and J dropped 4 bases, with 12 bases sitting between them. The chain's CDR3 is CASSPLYFYGYTF. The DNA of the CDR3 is TGTGCCAGCAGCCCCCTGTACTTCTATGGCTACACCTTC.

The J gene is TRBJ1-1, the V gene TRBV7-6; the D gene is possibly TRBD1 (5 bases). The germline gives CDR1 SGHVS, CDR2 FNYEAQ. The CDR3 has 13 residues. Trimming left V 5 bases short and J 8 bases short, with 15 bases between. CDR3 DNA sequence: TGTGCCAGCAGCCCCGCCGTGTGGGGCGAAGCTTTCTTT. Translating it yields CASSPAVWGEAFF.

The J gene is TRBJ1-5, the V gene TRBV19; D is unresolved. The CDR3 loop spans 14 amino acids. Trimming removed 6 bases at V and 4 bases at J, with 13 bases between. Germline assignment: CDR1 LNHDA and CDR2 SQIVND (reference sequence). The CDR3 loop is CASSGLGGNQPQHF. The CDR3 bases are TGTGCCAGTAGCGGCTTGGGAGGGAATCAGCCCCAGCATTTT. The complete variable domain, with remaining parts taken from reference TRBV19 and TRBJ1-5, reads DGGITQSPKYLFRKEGQNVTLSCEQNLNHDAMYWYRQDPGQGLRLIYYSQIVNDFQKGDIAEGYSVSREKKESFPLTVTSAQKNPTAFYLCASSGLGGNQPQHFGDGTRLSIL.

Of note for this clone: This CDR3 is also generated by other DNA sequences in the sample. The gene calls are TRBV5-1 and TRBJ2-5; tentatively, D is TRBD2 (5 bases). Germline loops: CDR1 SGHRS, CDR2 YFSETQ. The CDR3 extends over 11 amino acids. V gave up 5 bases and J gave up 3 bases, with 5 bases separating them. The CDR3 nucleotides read TGCGCCAGCAGGGGAGAAGAGACCCAGTACTTC. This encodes CASRGEETQYF.

Written as DNA, the CDR3 is TGTGCCAGCAGCTTAGTCGTGGAGATCGACACCGGGGAGCTGTTTTTT. It translates to CASSLVVEIDTGELFF. V gene TRBV7-8 combines with J gene TRBJ2-2, with no clear D. The CDR3 sequence is 16 residues long. Germline V lookup: CDR1 SGHVS, CDR2 FQNEAQ. Trimming stripped 1 base from V and 3 bases from J, with 12 bases between.

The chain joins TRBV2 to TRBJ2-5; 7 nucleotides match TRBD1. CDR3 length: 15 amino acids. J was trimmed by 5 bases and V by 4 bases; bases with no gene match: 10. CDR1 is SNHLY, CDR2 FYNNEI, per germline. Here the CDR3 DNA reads TGTGCCAGCAGTGCCACAGGGGTTCCATCGGAGACCCAGTACTTC. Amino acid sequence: CASSATGVPSETQYF.

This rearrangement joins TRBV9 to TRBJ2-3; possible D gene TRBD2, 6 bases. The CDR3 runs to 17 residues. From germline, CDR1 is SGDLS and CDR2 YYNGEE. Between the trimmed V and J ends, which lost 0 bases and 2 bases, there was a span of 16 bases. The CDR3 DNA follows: TGTGCCAGCAGCGTAGGGGTAGCGGAGATTGTCACAGATACGCAGTATTTT. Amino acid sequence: CASSVGVAEIVTDTQYF.

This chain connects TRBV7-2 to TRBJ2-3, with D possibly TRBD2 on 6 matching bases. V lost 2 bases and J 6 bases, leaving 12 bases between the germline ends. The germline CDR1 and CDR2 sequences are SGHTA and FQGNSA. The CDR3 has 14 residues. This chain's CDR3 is CASSLMGLADTQYF. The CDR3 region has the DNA TGTGCCAGCAGCTTAATGGGGCTAGCGGATACGCAGTATTTT.

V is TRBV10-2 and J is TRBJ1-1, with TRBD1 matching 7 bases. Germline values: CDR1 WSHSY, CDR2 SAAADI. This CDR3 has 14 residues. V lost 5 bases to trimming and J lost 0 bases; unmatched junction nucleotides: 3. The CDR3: CASSTGALNTEAFF. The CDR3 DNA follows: TGCGCCAGCAGTACAGGGGCCCTGAACACTGAAGCTTTCTTT.

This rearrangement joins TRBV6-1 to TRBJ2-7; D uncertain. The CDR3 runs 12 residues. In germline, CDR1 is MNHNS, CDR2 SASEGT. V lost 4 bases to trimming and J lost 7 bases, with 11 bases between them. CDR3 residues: CASSAAPTEQYF. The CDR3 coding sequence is TGTGCCAGCAGTGCAGCTCCTACGGAGCAGTACTTC.

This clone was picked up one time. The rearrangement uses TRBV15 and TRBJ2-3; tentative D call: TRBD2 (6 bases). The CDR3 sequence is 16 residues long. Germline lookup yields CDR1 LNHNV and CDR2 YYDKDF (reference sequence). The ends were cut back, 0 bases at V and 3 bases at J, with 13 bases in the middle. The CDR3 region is CATSRDGGLGTDTQYF. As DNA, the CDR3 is TGTGCCACCAGCAGAGACGGAGGGTTAGGGACAGATACGCAGTATTTT.